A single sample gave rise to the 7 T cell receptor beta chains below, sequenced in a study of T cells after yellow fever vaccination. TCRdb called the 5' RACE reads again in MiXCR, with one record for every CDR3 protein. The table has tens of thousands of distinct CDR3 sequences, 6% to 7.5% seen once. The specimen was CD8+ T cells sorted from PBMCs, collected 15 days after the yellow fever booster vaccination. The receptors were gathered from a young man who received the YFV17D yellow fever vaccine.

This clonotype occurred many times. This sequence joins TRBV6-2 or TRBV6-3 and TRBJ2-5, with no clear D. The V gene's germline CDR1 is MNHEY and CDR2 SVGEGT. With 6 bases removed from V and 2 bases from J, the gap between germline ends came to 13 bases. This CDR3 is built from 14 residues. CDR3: CASRVWRTQETQYF. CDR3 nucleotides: TGTGCCAGCAGGGTTTGGAGAACACAAGAGACCCAGTACTTC.

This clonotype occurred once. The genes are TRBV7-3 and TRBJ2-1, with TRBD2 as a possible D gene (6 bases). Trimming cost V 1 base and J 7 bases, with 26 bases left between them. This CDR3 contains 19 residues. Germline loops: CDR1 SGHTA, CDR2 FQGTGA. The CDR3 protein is CASSLIHGVQRGFPNEQFF. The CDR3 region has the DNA TGTGCCAGCAGCTTAATACACGGGGTACAACGGGGGTTCCCTAATGAGCAGTTCTTC.

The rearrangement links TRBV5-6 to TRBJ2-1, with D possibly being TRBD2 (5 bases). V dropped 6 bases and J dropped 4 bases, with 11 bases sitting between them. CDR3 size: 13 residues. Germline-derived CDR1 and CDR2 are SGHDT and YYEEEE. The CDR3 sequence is CASISVDYNEQFF. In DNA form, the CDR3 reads TGTGCCAGCATTAGCGTCGATTACAATGAGCAGTTCTTC.

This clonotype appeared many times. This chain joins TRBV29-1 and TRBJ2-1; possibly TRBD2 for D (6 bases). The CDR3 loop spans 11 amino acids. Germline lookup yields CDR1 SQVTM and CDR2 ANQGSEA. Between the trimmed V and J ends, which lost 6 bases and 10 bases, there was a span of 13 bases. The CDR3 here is CSVPFAGEQFF. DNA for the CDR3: TGCAGCGTACCATTCGCGGGAGAGCAGTTCTTC.

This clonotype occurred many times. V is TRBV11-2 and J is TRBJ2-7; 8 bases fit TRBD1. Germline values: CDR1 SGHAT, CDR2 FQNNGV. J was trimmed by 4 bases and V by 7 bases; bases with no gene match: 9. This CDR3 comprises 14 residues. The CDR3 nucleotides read TGTGCCAGCAACAACAGGGGGACCCATTACGAGCAGTACTTC. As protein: CASNNRGTHYEQYF.

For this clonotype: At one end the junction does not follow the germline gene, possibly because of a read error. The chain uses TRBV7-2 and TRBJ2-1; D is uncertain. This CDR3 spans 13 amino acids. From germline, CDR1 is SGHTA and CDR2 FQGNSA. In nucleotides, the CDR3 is TGCGCCAGCTGGCAACAGATGCGCAATGAGCAGTTCTTC. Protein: CASWQQMRNEQFF.

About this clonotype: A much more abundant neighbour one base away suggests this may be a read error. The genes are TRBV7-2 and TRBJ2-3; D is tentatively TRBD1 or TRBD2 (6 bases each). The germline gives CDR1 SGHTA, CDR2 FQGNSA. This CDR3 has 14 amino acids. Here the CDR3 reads CASILRGATDTQYF. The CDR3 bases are TGTGCCAGCATCTTAAGGGGGGCAACAGATACGCAGTATTTT.